Here is one T cell receptor (beta chain) with its context. This clonotype was detected only a few times. The antigen this receptor binds is unknown. The input lacks base qualities; no much larger clone sits a single base away. The library was obtained by 5' RACE. The data were produced on an Illumina HiSeq 2500. A second roughly 7 to 12 cycle PCR used a sample-barcoded 5' primer and a J-beta primer mix. Each TCR beta cDNA molecule received a unique molecular identifier from a template-switch 5' adaptor carrying 12 random nucleotides. Each sample yielded at least 2.5 million CDR3-containing paired-end reads. First-strand cDNA was synthesized from all RNA with the Mint cDNA synthesis kit, primed by a TRBC-specific oligonucleotide. Following uracil-DNA glycosylase treatment, a first 18-cycle PCR with universal primers M1SS and BC2_uni_R was performed on all cDNA. In the paper's pipeline: Normalization of each sample was performed by random selection of 1 million high-quality reads, each carrying a distinct molecular identifier. Instead of being binned into consensus sequences, reads with shared molecular identifiers were discarded. MiTCR, set to a Q25 quality threshold and the strictest error-elimination algorithm, was used for CDR3 identification, clonotype clustering and error correction. A nonparametric unseen species model using Euler transformation provided a lower-bound estimate of total TCR beta diversity. The public sequencing data were trimmed at Q25 with fastp and processed into clonotypes with MiXCR by TCRdb, which kept only in-frame beta chains. Identical CDR3 proteins give one entry, which carries the most common genes and DNA. In this record, the V and J calls reflect TCRdb's handling and not the investigators' own analysis. Within this sample are around 970,000 distinct CDR3 sequences, with roughly 47% of them counted one time only. The ten largest clones take up 20% to 25% of the sample.

The data stem from a study of blood T cells in healthy people across ages (dated by TCRdb to between 2014 and 2017). For context, the study as a whole: In model experiments, roughly one uniquely barcoded TCR beta cDNA molecule per two T cells was captured by template switching. To track age-related changes in TCR beta repertoire diversity, the study relied on deep sequencing normalized with unique cDNA molecular identifiers. The donors were split into four age groups: young (average about 15 years), middle-aged (roughly 39), aged (around 67) and long-lived (approximately 80). To avoid experimental bias, donors of different ages were spread randomly across the sequencing lanes. Using the same blood draw, the study looked at two additional independent replicas of 1 million unique cDNA reads for two donors, one aged 18 to 30 and the other aged 80 or older. Here is what the overall study found, with its caveats: Since profiling was done on bulk unsorted PBMCs, naive and antigen-experienced compartments could not be conclusively compared. There was a strong correlation between observed TCR beta diversity and the percentage of naive T cells measured by flow cytometry. Donor CMV infection status was unknown, potentially confounding age-related changes in expanded clonotypes. The long-lived group showed more naive CD4+ T cells, fewer expanded clones and increased TCR diversity than the aged group, suggesting age selection. Estimates of total diversity based on one million sequenced T cells were regarded as lower bounds and as underestimates. As age increased, observed TCR beta diversity per million T cells dropped in a roughly linear way, and a significant reduction was already evident by age 40.

Systemically healthy Caucasian individuals from Russia, about 38 in total and aged about 6 to 95 years, were included as donors. Each donor gave roughly 11 milliliters of peripheral blood, drawn into EDTA-treated Vacutainer tubes. PBMCs were isolated by Ficoll-Paque density-gradient centrifugation, with at least 6 million obtained per sample. Trizol reagent was used to extract total RNA from the PBMCs, yielding at least 5.5 micrograms per sample. For every donor, an aliquot of PBMCs went through flow cytometry to measure the percentages of naive CD45RAhigh/CD27high T cells. The CDR3 holds 14 amino acids from the cysteine to the phenylalanine. The sequence is cut down to CDR3 DNA, 42 bases in frame from base 1. CDR1 and CDR2 were assigned from the germline V gene as SGHRS and YFSETQ. V trim: 0 bases; J trim: 7 bases; unmatched bases: 4.

The TCR sequence derives from a woman aged 55 to 70 in good health. The sample was blood. This receptor chain uses TRBV5-1 and TRBJ2-1, and 7 bases in between align with TRBD2. The CDR3 loop reads CASSLVAGENEQFF. The sequenced DNA is TGCGCCAGCAGCTTGGTGGCGGGAGAGAATGAGCAGTTCTTC.